This is a list of T cell receptor beta chains from one sample in a study of shared clonotypes between healthy human individuals. TCRdb's table, derived via immunoSEQ multiplex PCR, lists solely in-frame clones and lacks some. Of about 2.1 million clones listed, 85% to 95% are singletons. Material: naive CD8+ T cells from PBMCs. These TCRs come from a man between 18 and 29 years old in good health. Some clones in this sample may be carry-over from other donors' samples. Each CDR3 is given with its conserved first and last residue. Each record gives: J gene, V gene, clone size, D gene, CDR3 protein, CDR3 DNA. The D gene is left open where the match is weak. Only some rows state a clone size, as once, few, many or a class for expanded clones.

j_call: TRBJ2-7
v_call: TRBV10-1
clone_size: .
d_call: TRBD2
cdr3_aa: CASSSGLAGGYEQYF
cdr3_nt: TGCGCCAGCAGTTCAGGACTAGCGGGAGGCTACGAGCAGTACTTC

j_call: TRBJ2-2
v_call: TRBV25-1
clone_size: .
d_call: .
cdr3_aa: CASRSGFTGELFF
cdr3_nt: TGTGCCAGTCGTTCAGGGTTCACCGGGGAGCTGTTTTTT

j_call: TRBJ1-3
v_call: TRBV6-5
clone_size: .
d_call: TRBD1
cdr3_aa: CASSPRAGGGNTIYF
cdr3_nt: TGTGCCAGCAGTCCTCGGGCAGGGGGTGGAAACACCATATATTTT

j_call: TRBJ2-7
v_call: TRBV28
clone_size: .
d_call: .
cdr3_aa: CASSLSAEVLAYEQYF
cdr3_nt: TGTGCCAGCAGTTTGTCGGCGGAAGTACTTGCCTACGAGCAGTACTTC

j_call: TRBJ2-7
v_call: TRBV29-1
clone_size: .
d_call: TRBD1
cdr3_aa: CSVWTGPIYEQYF
cdr3_nt: TGCAGCGTTTGGACAGGGCCTATCTACGAGCAGTACTTC

j_call: TRBJ2-7
v_call: TRBV5-5
clone_size: .
d_call: TRBD1
cdr3_aa: CASSFGQGGPYEQYF
cdr3_nt: TGTGCCAGCAGCTTTGGACAGGGCGGGCCCTACGAGCAGTACTTC

j_call: TRBJ2-7
v_call: TRBV28
clone_size: .
d_call: .
cdr3_aa: CASSPVGPGDEQYF
cdr3_nt: TGTGCCAGCAGTCCCGTCGGGCCTGGGGACGAGCAGTACTTC

j_call: TRBJ1-2
v_call: TRBV11-2
clone_size: .
d_call: .
cdr3_aa: CASSLNKRDSGYTF
cdr3_nt: TGTGCCAGCAGCTTAAATAAACGTGATTCAGGCTACACCTTC

j_call: TRBJ1-1
v_call: TRBV5-1
clone_size: few
d_call: TRBD1
cdr3_aa: CASDTGGNTEAFF
cdr3_nt: TGCGCCAGCGACACAGGGGGGAACACTGAAGCTTTCTTT

j_call: TRBJ2-7
v_call: TRBV7-9
clone_size: .
d_call: .
cdr3_aa: CASSRDNYEQYF
cdr3_nt: TGTGCCAGCAGCCGGGACAACTACGAGCAGTACTTC

j_call: TRBJ2-2
v_call: TRBV7-6
clone_size: .
d_call: .
cdr3_aa: CASSLEHIVTGELFF
cdr3_nt: TGTGCCAGCAGCTTAGAGCACATCGTCACCGGGGAGCTGTTTTTT

j_call: TRBJ1-5
v_call: TRBV11-2
clone_size: once
d_call: .
cdr3_aa: CASSLTVISNQPQHF
cdr3_nt: TGTGCCAGCAGCTTAACAGTTATTAGCAATCAGCCCCAGCATTTT

j_call: TRBJ2-1
v_call: TRBV5-1
clone_size: .
d_call: .
cdr3_aa: CASSLTALSLDEQFF
cdr3_nt: TGCGCCAGCAGCCTGACAGCTCTCAGTCTCGATGAGCAGTTCTTC

j_call: TRBJ1-1
v_call: TRBV30
clone_size: .
d_call: .
cdr3_aa: CAWSHGGWNTEAFF
cdr3_nt: TGTGCCTGGAGCCACGGAGGGTGGAACACTGAAGCTTTCTTT

j_call: TRBJ1-1
v_call: TRBV30
clone_size: .
d_call: .
cdr3_aa: CAWSRINRENTEAFF
cdr3_nt: TGTGCCTGGAGTCGGATAAATAGAGAAAACACTGAAGCTTTCTTT

j_call: TRBJ2-7
v_call: TRBV2
clone_size: .
d_call: .
cdr3_aa: CASSGPADRTYEQYF
cdr3_nt: TGTGCCAGCAGTGGCCCGGCTGACAGGACCTACGAGCAGTACTTC

j_call: TRBJ1-2
v_call: TRBV5-6
clone_size: .
d_call: TRBD1
cdr3_aa: CASSPPGQETNYGYTF
cdr3_nt: TGTGCCAGCAGCCCGCCGGGACAGGAAACTAACTATGGCTACACCTTC

j_call: TRBJ1-6
v_call: TRBV15
clone_size: .
d_call: .
cdr3_aa: CATSRGRGDYNSPLHF
cdr3_nt: TGTGCCACCAGCAGGGGCCGGGGCGACTATAATTCACCCCTCCACTTT

j_call: TRBJ1-5
v_call: TRBV30
clone_size: .
d_call: TRBD1
cdr3_aa: CAWSAGQGRQPQHF
cdr3_nt: TGTGCCTGGAGTGCCGGACAGGGGAGGCAGCCCCAGCATTTT

j_call: TRBJ2-7
v_call: TRBV7-9
clone_size: .
d_call: TRBD2
cdr3_aa: CASSAPGLAGASYEQYF
cdr3_nt: TGTGCCAGCAGCGCCCCGGGACTAGCGGGAGCCTCCTACGAGCAGTACTTC

j_call: TRBJ2-2
v_call: TRBV9
clone_size: .
d_call: TRBD2
cdr3_aa: CASSAPSVGLAKAGELFF
cdr3_nt: TGTGCCAGCAGCGCCCCAAGCGTGGGACTAGCTAAGGCCGGGGAGCTGTTTTTT

j_call: TRBJ1-1
v_call: TRBV6-6
clone_size: .
d_call: .
cdr3_aa: CASSYGGTEAFF
cdr3_nt: TGTGCCAGCAGTTATGGGGGGACTGAAGCTTTCTTT

j_call: TRBJ2-5
v_call: TRBV23-1
clone_size: .
d_call: TRBD1
cdr3_aa: CASSQRGTGGEETQYF
cdr3_nt: TGCGCCAGCAGTCAGCGGGGGACAGGGGGGGAAGAGACCCAGTACTTC

j_call: TRBJ1-2
v_call: TRBV7-3
clone_size: .
d_call: .
cdr3_aa: CASSPPIYHYGYTF
cdr3_nt: TGTGCCAGCAGCCCCCCGATTTACCACTATGGCTACACCTTC

j_call: TRBJ2-7
v_call: TRBV10-2
clone_size: .
d_call: TRBD2
cdr3_aa: CASRGAGGYEQYF
cdr3_nt: TGCGCCAGCCGCGGAGCGGGAGGCTACGAGCAGTACTTC

j_call: TRBJ2-7
v_call: TRBV2
clone_size: .
d_call: .
cdr3_aa: CASNEQYF
cdr3_nt: TGTGCCAGCAACGAGCAGTACTTC

j_call: TRBJ2-5
v_call: TRBV5-1
clone_size: .
d_call: TRBD2
cdr3_aa: CASSPFLAGVGETQYF
cdr3_nt: TGCGCCAGCAGCCCATTTCTAGCGGGAGTGGGAGAGACCCAGTACTTC

j_call: TRBJ1-2
v_call: TRBV30
clone_size: .
d_call: .
cdr3_aa: CAWLGTSRGYTF
cdr3_nt: TGTGCCTGGCTCGGGACCAGTCGCGGCTACACCTTC

j_call: TRBJ1-2
v_call: TRBV20-1
clone_size: .
d_call: TRBD1
cdr3_aa: CSAPGGSGYTF
cdr3_nt: TGCAGTGCCCCAGGGGGGTCTGGCTACACCTTC

j_call: TRBJ2-1
v_call: TRBV5-1
clone_size: .
d_call: TRBD1
cdr3_aa: CASSEVRMTGHDEQFF
cdr3_nt: TGCGCCAGCAGCGAGGTTAGGATGACAGGGCACGATGAGCAGTTCTTC

j_call: TRBJ2-7
v_call: TRBV5-1
clone_size: .
d_call: .
cdr3_aa: CASSLVGGYYEQYF
cdr3_nt: TGCGCCAGCAGCTTGGTGGGGGGCTACTACGAGCAGTACTTC

j_call: TRBJ2-7
v_call: TRBV6-1
clone_size: .
d_call: .
cdr3_aa: CASREPNRTGQYF
cdr3_nt: TGTGCCAGCAGGGAACCCAACCGGACGGGGCAGTACTTC